The present T cell receptor beta chain was sequenced within a study of shared clonotypes between healthy human individuals. Sequencing was performed with immunoSEQ multiplex PCR; in TCRdb, only in-frame clones are kept and a portion is missing. The sample contains under 2.5 million clones, roughly 90% of which appear only once. General study points: An effect of sequencing depth on clonotype sharing among donors was expected. The study generally estimated greater richness for naive than memory subsets.

As regards this clone: Its antigen is still unknown.

The investigators split CD4+ cells into a CD45RA+ naive subset and a CD45RA-negative memory subset. The source of this sequence is a man aged 18 to 35 in good health. Some clones in this sample may be carry-over from other donors' samples. The sample was naive CD4+ T cells from PBMCs. Stated subset: CD45RA+ positively selected.

CDR3 sequence reads: CASSLALSGANVLTF. CDR3 DNA: TGTGCCAGCAGCTTAGCCCTCTCTGGGGCCAACGTCCTGACTTTC. The chain recombines TRBV7-8 with TRBJ2-6; no clear D gene. The CDR3 has 15 residues. Looked up from germline, CDR1 is SGHVS and CDR2 is FQNEAQ. Trimming shortened V by 0 bases and J by 0 bases, and 3 bases separated the two germline ends.